What follows are 16 T cell receptor beta chains derived from one specimen sequenced in a study of OX40 agonist ivuxolimab in advanced cancers. Using immunoSEQ multiplex PCR, the repertoire was profiled, and TCRdb retains in-frame clones only, with some absent. The sample records more than 100,000 clones, 85% to 95% being singletons. The sample consisted of CD4+ or CD8+ T cells sorted from blood, taken in a trial of the OX40 agonist ivuxolimab. The receptors were sampled from an adult with an advanced solid tumor such as melanoma, head and neck, liver or kidney cancer.

V usage is TRBV7-9 and J usage is TRBJ1-5, with D unresolved. This CDR3 has 15 amino acids. V was cut by 1 base and J by 1 base, with 8 bases left in between. The germline V gene encodes CDR1 SEHNR and CDR2 FQNEAQ (reference sequence). The CDR3 bases are TGTGCCAGCAGCTTAGGTCGAGGGAGCAATCAGCCCCAGCATTTT. Amino acids: CASSLGRGSNQPQHF.

CDR3 DNA sequence: TGTGCCAGCAGTTTACACGGTGGGGGACCTCACAATGAGCAGTTCTTC. Its protein is CASSLHGGGPHNEQFF. This sequence joins TRBV27 and TRBJ2-1; perhaps D is TRBD1 or TRBD2 (5 bases each). The germline V gene encodes CDR1 MNHEY and CDR2 SMNVEV (reference sequence). Trimming shortened V by 2 bases and J by 5 bases, and 16 bases separated the two germline ends. CDR3 size: 16 residues.

This sequence joins TRBV19 and TRBJ1-2, with TRBD1 identical over 9 bases. Germline CDR1 LNHDA, CDR2 SQIVND (reference sequence). The junction had 9 bases not matched to a gene; V was cut back by 3 bases and J by 7 bases. This CDR3 is built from 15 residues. CDR3 residues: CASSILTGTGSGYTF. The CDR3 DNA reads as TGTGCCAGTAGTATTCTGACCGGGACAGGGTCTGGCTACACCTTC. Drawing the rest from reference TRBV19 and TRBJ1-2, the complete variable domain is DGGITQSPKYLFRKEGQNVTLSCEQNLNHDAMYWYRQDPGQGLRLIYYSQIVNDFQKGDIAEGYSVSREKKESFPLTVTSAQKNPTAFYLCASSILTGTGSGYTFGSGTRLTVV.

J is TRBJ1-1 and V is TRBV25-1, with D perhaps matching TRBD1 (6 bases). CDR1 and CDR2 (germline): MGHDK, SYGVNS. This CDR3 has 14 amino acids. V lost 3 bases and J 5 bases, leaving 13 bases between the germline ends. The CDR3: CASSDPGARTEAFF. The DNA for the CDR3 is TGTGCCAGCAGTGACCCGGGGGCAAGGACTGAAGCTTTCTTT.

The V and J genes are TRBV27 and TRBJ1-1; D ambiguous. Deletions cut 3 bases from V and 5 bases from J, with 10 bases between. This CDR3 comprises 13 residues. CDR1 and CDR2 from the germline V gene are MNHEY and SMNVEV (reference sequence). The chain's CDR3 is CASSFREGTEAFF. DNA of the CDR3: TGTGCCAGCAGTTTTCGTGAGGGAACTGAAGCTTTCTTT.

The chain uses TRBV7-8 and TRBJ1-2, with a tentative D call TRBD1 (5 bases). Germline V gene sequence: CDR1 SGHVS, CDR2 FQNEAQ. This CDR3 comprises 16 residues. V was pared by 5 bases and J by 2 bases, with 18 bases between. The CDR3 spells CASSPMGDGGNYGYTF. DNA for the CDR3: TGTGCCAGCAGCCCAATGGGGGACGGAGGAAACTATGGCTACACCTTC.

The rearrangement joins TRBV5-3 to TRBJ1-1, with 10 bases aligning to TRBD1. TRBV5-3 is an open reading frame, and its role is uncertain. The trim removed 8 bases at V and 7 bases at J, leaving 11 bases unmatched. CDR3 length equals 14 residues. Here the CDR3 reads CASSPRGQGLEAFF. The CDR3 bases are TGTGCCAGCAGCCCCAGGGGACAGGGGCTTGAAGCTTTCTTT.

This clone was found once. This chain joins TRBV25-1 and TRBJ1-6, with 9 bases identical to TRBD1. Trimming at V came to 2 bases and at J to 7 bases, leaving 6 bases not matched to a gene. CDR1 is MGHDK, CDR2 SYGVNS, per germline. CDR3 length equals 16 residues. The CDR3 sequence is CASSEIDRGGNSPLHF. CDR3 coding DNA: TGTGCCAGCAGTGAAATAGACAGGGGGGGGAATTCACCCCTCCACTTT.

This clone is a singleton in its sample. This chain links TRBV25-1 with TRBJ1-2; D is unclear. CDR3 length: 12 residues. V lost 4 bases to trimming and J lost 8 bases, with 11 bases between them. CDR1 is MGHDK and CDR2 is SYGVNS in the germline V gene. CDR3: CASSVGPGGYTF. CDR3 DNA sequence: TGTGCCAGCAGTGTCGGCCCCGGGGGCTACACCTTC.

The chain carries TRBV11-2 and TRBJ1-2; D gene ambiguous. CDR3 length: 13 amino acids. Deletions cut 5 bases from V and 9 bases from J, with 16 bases between. The germline CDR1 and CDR2 sequences are SGHAT and FQNNGV. This chain's CDR3 is CASSNNEFGRYTF. The CDR3 DNA follows: TGTGCCAGCAGCAATAATGAATTCGGTCGCTACACCTTC.

The chain combines TRBV7-2 with TRBJ2-5; D is ambiguous. The CDR3 is 11 amino acids. Trimming shortened V by 0 bases and J by 5 bases, and 1 base separated the two germline ends. Germline values: CDR1 SGHTA, CDR2 FQGNSA. CDR3 amino acids: CASSLAETQYF. CDR3 sequence (DNA): TGTGCCAGCAGCTTAGCGGAGACCCAGTACTTC.

V is TRBV7-2 and J is TRBJ2-7; 10 positions match TRBD2. Germline trimming cut 7 bases from V and 0 bases from J; bases unmatched to any gene: 18. Germline CDR1 SGHTA, CDR2 FQGNSA. The CDR3 spans 19 residues. DNA of the CDR3: TGTGCCAGCATCTATAAAGGGGCTAGCGGGGGCCTCAGCTCCTACGAGCAGTACTTC. Translation gives CASIYKGASGGLSSYEQYF.

The J gene is TRBJ2-7, the V gene TRBV6-5, with D perhaps given as TRBD1 or TRBD2 (5 bases each). CDR3 length: 13 amino acids. Deletions cut 6 bases from V and 1 base from J, with 10 bases between. Germline V lookup: CDR1 MNHEY, CDR2 SVGAGI. The CDR3 sequence is CASRRDGSYEQYF. CDR3 DNA: TGTGCCAGCAGACGGGACGGGTCCTACGAGCAGTACTTC.

V usage is TRBV10-3 and J usage is TRBJ2-2, with 14 positions matching TRBD2. V was pared by 4 bases and J by 1 base, with 5 bases of the junction left unmatched. Germline CDR1 is ENHRY and CDR2 is SYGVKD. The CDR3 is 18 residues long. The CDR3 region has the DNA TGTGCCATCAGTGCGACCGGGACTAGCGGGGGGAACACCGGGGAGCTGTTTTTT. This translates into CAISATGTSGGNTGELFF.

There are a few counts of this clone. This sequence joins TRBV6-5 and TRBJ1-1; no definite D call. The CDR3 is made up of 15 amino acids. Germline-derived CDR1 and CDR2 are MNHEY and SVGAGI. V was pared by 0 bases and J by 7 bases, with 15 bases between. The CDR3 DNA follows: TGTGCCAGCAGTTACTCGACTCTAGCAACTCTTGAAGCTTTCTTT. Translated, it gives CASSYSTLATLEAFF.

This chain uses TRBV6-4 with TRBJ1-2; TRBD1 matches at 7 bases. V shed 7 bases, J shed 8 bases, and the junction held 10 bases outside the gene matches. Germline V gene lookup returns CDR1 MRHNA and CDR2 SNTAGT. This CDR3 region has 13 residues. CDR3 in amino acids: CASNLDRVGGYTF. Written as DNA, the CDR3 is TGTGCCAGCAACCTCGACAGGGTGGGCGGCTACACCTTC.